This TCR beta chain was recovered during a study of blood T cell repertoires in COVID-19. Study as a whole: Samples came from the United States, Italy and Spain, spanning acute and convalescent COVID-19. T cells, B-cell-depleted T cells, or PBMCs supplied cDNA or gDNA.

Germline V gene sequence: CDR1 GTSNPN, CDR2 SVGIG (reference sequence). V was cut by 1 base and J by 6 bases, with 9 bases left in between. The CDR3 covers 13 residues. In the original workflow: Amplification of reference gene primers was used by the study to estimate nucleated cell counts. Sequencing used immunoSEQ multiplex PCR; TCRdb keeps in-frame clones, though not all of them. V and J calls and clone size are given by that table; D and trimming were obtained from the DNA. The top ten hold roughly 9.1% of the sample, which has around 150,000 clones, 81% seen once. The source is an older woman with active or convalescent COVID-19. The chain carries TRBV30 and TRBJ1-4; D call uncertain. The sequencing input was peripheral blood. The CDR3 DNA is TGTGCCTGGAGTGGCGGAGATGATGAAAAACTGTTTTTT. Encoded protein: CAWSGGDDEKLFF.